The 27 T cell receptor beta chains below all came from one sample that was sequenced in a study of blood T cell repertoires in COVID-19. Only in-frame clones appear in the TCRdb table, and some are missing; sequencing was by immunoSEQ multiplex PCR. The sample gives 140,000 to 150,000 clones, over 80% of which show up once; around 0.91% is in the top ten. Sequencing was done on a sample of peripheral blood. These receptors all come from a woman aged 50 to 60 with acute or convalescent COVID-19.

CDR3 DNA sequence: TGTGCCAGCAGCCAAGATTTGCCTAGCGGCACAGATACGCAGTATTTT. It translates to CASSQDLPSGTDTQYF. The rearrangement uses TRBV4-2 and TRBJ2-3; maybe TRBD2 (6 bases). V lost 0 bases, J lost 1 base, and 11 bases lay in between. The CDR3 is 16 residues long. CDR1 is LGHNA and CDR2 is YNFKEQ in the germline V gene.

This chain links TRBV6-1 with TRBJ1-2; D uncertain. CDR3 length: 14 residues. The V gene lost 0 bases and the J gene lost 3 bases, with 8 bases spanning the gap. Germline V lookup: CDR1 MNHNS, CDR2 SASEGT. Here the CDR3 reads CASSEAPGDYGYTF. The CDR3 DNA sequence: TGTGCCAGCAGTGAAGCGCCCGGGGACTATGGCTACACCTTC.

The chain combines TRBV11-1 with TRBJ1-1; no firm D call. V was clipped by 2 bases and J by 2 bases, with 12 bases between them. Germline values: CDR1 SGHAT, CDR2 FQDESV (reference sequence). The CDR3 has 15 residues. The CDR3 loop reads CASSLKRGFNTEAFF. Here the CDR3 DNA reads TGTGCCAGCAGCTTAAAAAGAGGGTTTAACACTGAAGCTTTCTTT.

Comment on this clone: The identical CDR3 is also encoded by other nucleotide sequences in the sample. The chain joins TRBV6-4 to TRBJ2-2; 14 nucleotides line up with TRBD2. The germline V gene has CDR1 MRHNA and CDR2 SNTAGT. Trimming cost V 6 bases and J 6 bases; bases outside gene matches: 3. This CDR3 has 15 amino acids. The CDR3 sequence is CASRGLAGGPGELFF. The DNA of the CDR3 is TGTGCCAGCAGAGGACTAGCGGGAGGTCCCGGGGAGCTGTTTTTT.

The chain joins TRBV2 to TRBJ2-2; D perhaps matches TRBD1 (5 bases). The V end lost 7 bases, the J end lost 0 bases, and 12 bases lay between the germline ends. CDR3 size: 15 residues. Germline CDR1 reads SNHLY; CDR2 reads FYNNEI. CDR3 sequence: CASKGVVTNTGELFF. Written as DNA, the CDR3 is TGTGCCAGCAAAGGGGTTGTCACGAACACCGGGGAGCTGTTTTTT.

The V gene is TRBV6-5, the J gene TRBJ1-5; D might be TRBD1 (5 bases). The germline V and J ends were trimmed by 7 bases and 0 bases, with 7 bases remaining between them. CDR3 length: 13 amino acids. Germline CDR1 and CDR2: MNHEY and SVGAGI. The DNA of the CDR3 is TGTGCCAGCACCGGGGGTAGCAATCAGCCCCAGCATTTT. Encoded protein: CASTGGSNQPQHF.

This chain connects TRBV29-1 to TRBJ1-2, with D possibly matching TRBD1 (5 bases). Germline V gives CDR1 SQVTM, CDR2 ANQGSEA. Trimming left V 0 bases short and J 4 bases short, with 15 bases between. There are 15 residues in the CDR3. The CDR3 protein is CSVEDNVGASYGYTF. DNA for the CDR3: TGCAGCGTTGAAGATAATGTAGGGGCTAGCTATGGCTACACCTTC.

The chain recombines TRBV7-2 with TRBJ2-1, with 8 bases that match TRBD2. Germline V gene sequence: CDR1 SGHTA, CDR2 FQGNSA. J lost 4 bases, V lost 2 bases, and 4 bases had no gene match. This CDR3 is 15 amino acids long. CDR3 in DNA: TGTGCCAGCAGCTTACCGGGGGGGGCTTACAATGAGCAGTTCTTC. This codes for CASSLPGGAYNEQFF.

This rearrangement joins TRBV11-2 to TRBJ1-3, with 7 bases fitting TRBD1. The germline gives CDR1 SGHAT, CDR2 FQNNGV. The CDR3 extends over 16 amino acids. Trimming cost V 7 bases and J 0 bases; bases outside gene matches: 9. The CDR3 protein is CASMPWTGLSGNTIYF. Here the CDR3 DNA reads TGTGCCAGCATGCCTTGGACAGGCCTCTCTGGAAACACCATATATTTT.

This chain connects TRBV7-6 to TRBJ2-1; 10 bases are a match to TRBD1. V gave up 1 base and J gave up 2 bases; unmatched junction bases: 5. The CDR3 consists of 17 residues. Germline values: CDR1 SGHVS, CDR2 FNYEAQ. The CDR3 nucleotides read TGTGCCAGCAGCTTAGTATTGGGACAGGGGACCTACAATGAGCAGTTCTTC. Translated: CASSLVLGQGTYNEQFF.

The chain links TRBV7-3 to TRBJ1-6; 11 bases align to TRBD1. Losses at the gene ends were 5 bases for V and 7 bases for J; bases not matched to a gene: 7. Germline CDR1 reads SGHTA; CDR2 reads FQGTGA. There are 16 residues in the CDR3. CDR3 sequence: CASSHKDRGRNSPLHF. CDR3 nucleotides: TGTGCCAGCAGCCACAAGGACAGGGGGCGGAATTCACCCCTCCACTTT. The whole variable domain, remainder taken from reference TRBV7-3 and TRBJ1-6, is GAGVSQTPSNKVTEKGKYVELRCDPISGHTALYWYRQSLGQGPEFLIYFQGTGAADDSGLPNDRFFAVRPEGSVSTLKIQRTERGDSAVYLCASSHKDRGRNSPLHFGNGTRLTVT.

The chain links TRBV15 to TRBJ1-4, with D hard to call. This CDR3 comprises 14 residues. Looked up from germline, CDR1 is LNHNV and CDR2 is YYDKDF (reference sequence). V dropped 1 base and J dropped 8 bases, with 11 bases sitting between them. CDR3 loop: CATSRGRAGEKLFF. CDR3 in DNA: TGTGCCACCAGCAGAGGACGGGCGGGCGAAAAACTGTTTTTT.

This sequence joins TRBV19 and TRBJ1-5; D remains ambiguous. V lost 0 bases, J lost 0 bases, and 15 bases lay in between. This CDR3 has 18 residues. The germline V gene has CDR1 LNHDA and CDR2 SQIVND (reference sequence). The CDR3 nucleotides are TGTGCCAGTAGTATAGATTGGGTGCTCCCTAGTAGCAATCAGCCCCAGCATTTT. Residues: CASSIDWVLPSSNQPQHF. Variable domain in full (rest from reference TRBV19 and TRBJ1-5): DGGITQSPKYLFRKEGQNVTLSCEQNLNHDAMYWYRQDPGQGLRLIYYSQIVNDFQKGDIAEGYSVSREKKESFPLTVTSAQKNPTAFYLCASSIDWVLPSSNQPQHFGDGTRLSIL.

CDR3 amino acids: CASRLAGGFLEQYF. DNA for the CDR3: TGTGCCAGTAGACTAGCGGGAGGTTTTTTAGAGCAGTACTTC. The chain has TRBV5-4 and TRBJ2-7, with 13 bases aligning to TRBD2. This CDR3 comprises 14 residues. Germline CDR1 SGHNT, CDR2 YYREEE (reference sequence). V lost 8 bases and J lost 7; bases outside the gene matches: 9. Full variable domain (missing parts from reference TRBV5-4 and TRBJ2-7): ETGVTQSPTHLIKTRGQQVTLRCSSQSGHNTVSWYQQALGQGPQFIFQYYREEENGRGNFPPRFSGLQFPNYSSELNVNALELDDSALYLCASRLAGGFLEQYFGPGTRLTVT.

The chain recombines TRBV7-3 with TRBJ2-1, with 10 bases lining up with TRBD2. Germline values: CDR1 SGHTA, CDR2 FQGTGA. The CDR3 is made up of 14 amino acids. The ends lost 5 bases at V and 8 bases at J; junction bases unmatched: 6. This CDR3 reads CASSERGGRYEQFF. The DNA of the CDR3 is TGTGCCAGCAGCGAGCGGGGGGGCCGCTATGAGCAGTTCTTC. Looking up the rest from reference TRBV7-3 and TRBJ2-1 gives the full variable domain: GAGVSQTPSNKVTEKGKYVELRCDPISGHTALYWYRQSLGQGPEFLIYFQGTGAADDSGLPNDRFFAVRPEGSVSTLKIQRTERGDSAVYLCASSERGGRYEQFFGPGTRLTVL.

The chain couples TRBV19 to TRBJ2-5; 9 nucleotides align to TRBD1. The junction had 8 bases not matched to a gene; V was cut back by 7 bases and J by 5 bases. The length of the CDR3 is 14 residues. CDR1 is LNHDA, CDR2 SQIVND, per germline (reference sequence). The CDR3 sequence: CASTTTGGGETQYF. CDR3 nucleotides: TGTGCCAGTACTACTACAGGGGGCGGGGAGACCCAGTACTTC.

This clone has more than one count but fewer than ten. V usage is TRBV9 and J usage is TRBJ2-3; 9 bases agree with TRBD2. The CDR3 is 17 residues long. Germline V lookup: CDR1 SGDLS, CDR2 YYNGEE. The junction had 10 bases not matched to a gene; V was cut back by 3 bases and J by 2 bases. CDR3 coding DNA: TGTGCCAGCAGCGCCCCTCCCGGCGGGAGGGCCACAGATACGCAGTATTTT. It encodes CASSAPPGGRATDTQYF.

V gene TRBV30 combines with J gene TRBJ1-2; 9 nucleotides match TRBD1. V lost 5 bases to trimming and J lost 7 bases; unmatched junction nucleotides: 8. CDR1 and CDR2 from the germline V gene are GTSNPN and SVGIG (reference sequence). The length of the CDR3 is 13 residues. CDR3 in DNA: TGTGCCTGGGACGGGACAGGGTTCAGTGGCTACACCTTC. As protein: CAWDGTGFSGYTF.

The chain uses TRBV13 and TRBJ2-7, with 10 bases identical to TRBD1. This CDR3 contains 15 residues. The V segment lost 3 bases and the J segment 1 base; nucleotides outside the gene matches: 3. Germline assignment: CDR1 PRHDT and CDR2 FYEKMQ (reference sequence). CDR3 coding DNA: TGTGCCAGCAGCTTTCCGGGACAGGGGTCCTACGAGCAGTACTTC. It yields the protein CASSFPGQGSYEQYF.

The rearrangement uses TRBV7-9 and TRBJ1-4; 9 bases agree with TRBD1. J gave up 1 base and V 5 bases, and 14 bases lay outside the gene matches. The CDR3 extends over 19 amino acids. Germline-derived CDR1 and CDR2 are SEHNR and FQNEAQ (reference sequence). The CDR3 DNA sequence: TGTGCCAGCAGCATACGGGCAGGACAGGGGCGACAAACTAATGAAAAACTGTTTTTT. Amino acids: CASSIRAGQGRQTNEKLFF.

J is TRBJ2-3 and V is TRBV5-1; D is unclear. With 0 bases removed from V and 8 bases from J, the gap between germline ends came to 16 bases. The germline gives CDR1 SGHRS, CDR2 YFSETQ. The CDR3 is 15 amino acids. The CDR3 sequence is CASSLAVNEQATQYF. In DNA form, the CDR3 reads TGCGCCAGCAGCTTGGCCGTCAACGAGCAGGCTACGCAGTATTTT. The full variable domain, in which reference TRBV5-1 and TRBJ2-3 provide the parts outside the CDR3, is KAGVTQTPRYLIKTRGQQVTLSCSPISGHRSVSWYQQTPGQGLQFLFEYFSETQRNKGNFPGRFSGRQFSNSRSEMNVSTLELGDSALYLCASSLAVNEQATQYFGPGTRLTVL.

The table lists this clone with a few counts. The J gene is TRBJ1-6, the V gene TRBV6-5, with TRBD1 matching over 9 bases. Germline trimming cut 6 bases from V and 10 bases from J; bases unmatched to any gene: 7. CDR3 length: 14 amino acids. Germline CDR1 is MNHEY and CDR2 is SVGAGI. CDR3 in amino acids: CASRLGTGRSPLHF. Here the CDR3 DNA reads TGTGCCAGCAGGCTCGGGACAGGGCGATCACCCCTCCACTTT.

The chain has TRBV5-6 and TRBJ1-6, with D maybe TRBD1 (6 bases). This CDR3 comprises 14 residues. CDR1 and CDR2 (germline): SGHDT, YYEEEE. Between the trimmed V and J ends, which lost 3 bases and 10 bases, there was a span of 14 bases. CDR3 sequence reads: CASSWLTGNSPLHF. Here the CDR3 DNA reads TGTGCCAGCAGCTGGCTGACAGGCAACTCACCCCTCCACTTT.

This chain joins TRBV5-6 and TRBJ2-3; TRBD2 agrees at 8 bases. Germline CDR1 and CDR2: SGHDT and YYEEEE. The CDR3 has 16 residues. J lost 2 bases, V lost 4 bases, and 9 bases had no gene match. The CDR3 sequence: CASSSPGLELTDTQYF. CDR3 nucleotide sequence: TGTGCCAGCAGCAGTCCGGGACTAGAACTCACAGATACGCAGTATTTT.

The DNA for the CDR3 is TGTGCCAGCAGCTTTCTTTACATTTCACCCCTCCACTTT. Translation: CASSFLYISPLHF. The chain combines TRBV5-5 with TRBJ1-6; no firm D call. The length of the CDR3 is 13 residues. The germline CDR1 and CDR2 sequences are SGHKS and YYEKEE (reference sequence). V lost 2 bases to trimming and J lost 9 bases, with 9 bases between them.

CDR3 region: CASGGNEQYF. Written as DNA, the CDR3 is TGTGCCAGCGGGGGGAACGAGCAGTACTTC. This chain joins TRBV27 and TRBJ2-7, with D possibly TRBD2 on 6 matching bases. Germline V CDR1 and CDR2: MNHEY, SMNVEV (reference sequence). This CDR3 is built from 10 residues. Trimming pared 8 bases from V and 5 bases from J, leaving 7 bases between.

The V and J genes are TRBV11-2 and TRBJ1-2; perhaps TRBD1 as D (6 bases). The V and J ends lost 2 bases and 0 bases respectively, with 16 bases between them. The length of the CDR3 is 17 residues. The V gene's germline CDR1 is SGHAT and CDR2 FQNNGV. CDR3 in DNA: TGTGCCAGCAGCTTAAGGGGAGGGGGAATAGCTAACTATGGCTACACCTTC. Its translation is CASSLRGGGIANYGYTF.